Below, 30 T cell receptor beta chains from the same sample are listed, as sequenced in a study of blood T cell repertoires in COVID-19. Some clones are missing from TCRdb's copy, which holds only in-frame ones; the method was immunoSEQ multiplex PCR. Of roughly 230,000 clones listed, under 90% are singletons. The sample comprised peripheral blood. These receptors were collected from a woman of 80 years or more with acute or convalescent COVID-19.

The rearrangement uses TRBV2 and TRBJ1-5; 10 bases are a match to TRBD1. V lost 7 bases, J lost 2 bases, and 8 bases stayed unmatched. CDR1 is SNHLY, CDR2 FYNNEI, per germline. This CDR3 is built from 16 residues. CDR3 nucleotide sequence: TGTGCCAGCACCCCGACAGGGGGCGTAGGCAATCAGCCCCAGCATTTT. Protein sequence: CASTPTGGVGNQPQHF.

This clone was seen a handful of times. The chain joins TRBV27 to TRBJ2-7, with a tentative D call TRBD2 (6 bases). V was shortened by 7 bases and J by 1 base, with 14 bases between the two germline ends. Germline CDR1 MNHEY, CDR2 SMNVEV (reference sequence). The CDR3 is made up of 14 amino acids. CDR3 amino acids: CASTPGTGSYEQYF. The CDR3, as DNA: TGTGCCAGCACCCCCGGGACTGGATCCTACGAGCAGTACTTC.

This rearrangement joins TRBV5-1 to TRBJ1-1; tentative D call: TRBD1 (6 bases). Trimming pared 0 bases from V and 4 bases from J, leaving 19 bases between. Germline lookup yields CDR1 SGHRS and CDR2 YFSETQ. CDR3 length equals 17 residues. The CDR3 DNA sequence: TGCGCCAGCAGCTTGGGAGACACAGGGCCCGCGGGCACTGAAGCTTTCTTT. Its translation: CASSLGDTGPAGTEAFF.

This chain uses TRBV3-1 (or the pseudogene TRBV3-2) with TRBJ1-2; weak D call: TRBD1 (5 bases). The CDR3 has 14 amino acids. Germline CDR1 is LGHDT and CDR2 is YNNKEL (reference sequence). Deletions cut 1 base from V and 1 base from J, with 7 bases between. As DNA, the CDR3 is TGTGCCAGCAGCCAAGGGGGCGATAACTATGGCTACACCTTC. Amino acid sequence: CASSQGGDNYGYTF.

The chain recombines TRBV6-5 with TRBJ1-5; 8 bases agree with TRBD1. V was clipped by 6 bases and J by 10 bases; unmatched bases: 11. The CDR3 is 14 residues long. In germline, CDR1 is MNHEY, CDR2 SVGAGI. CDR3 protein: CASRPRTGSLPQHF. The CDR3 bases are TGTGCCAGCAGGCCCCGGACAGGGTCTCTTCCCCAGCATTTT.

The chain joins TRBV5-1 to TRBJ2-3; TRBD2 aligns across 12 bases. Germline-derived CDR1 and CDR2 are SGHRS and YFSETQ. Trimming at V came to 3 bases and at J to 0 bases, leaving 11 bases not matched to a gene. CDR3 length equals 19 residues. CDR3 loop: CASSWRLAGVTSSTDTQYF. The CDR3 DNA reads TGCGCCAGCAGCTGGAGACTAGCGGGGGTCACATCTAGCACAGATACGCAGTATTTT.

V usage is TRBV5-6 and J usage is TRBJ2-3; 7 bases map to TRBD1. V shed 8 bases, J shed 4 bases, and the junction held 7 bases outside the gene matches. Germline CDR1 SGHDT, CDR2 YYEEEE. This CDR3 spans 13 amino acids. CDR3 DNA sequence: TGTGCCAGTCTAAAGGGGGCCGCAGATACGCAGTATTTT. Protein sequence: CASLKGAADTQYF.

The rearrangement joins TRBV7-2 to TRBJ1-2; D is unclear. This CDR3 has 17 residues. In germline, CDR1 is SGHTA, CDR2 FQGNSA. The V end was cut by 1 base, the J end by 0 bases, with 15 bases between. CDR3 sequence (DNA): TGTGCCAGCAGCTTAGATTCCCGCTCCGGGTCTAACTATGGCTACACCTTC. It translates to CASSLDSRSGSNYGYTF.

This clone was counted only a few times. This chain uses TRBV30 with TRBJ2-7; no clear D gene. The ends were cut back, 2 bases at V and 4 bases at J, with 6 bases in the middle. The CDR3 is made up of 11 amino acids. Germline lookup yields CDR1 GTSNPN and CDR2 SVGIG (reference sequence). CDR3 bases: TGTGCCTGGAGTCTCCAGTACGAGCAGTACTTC. Amino acids: CAWSLQYEQYF.

The J gene is TRBJ2-2, the V gene TRBV9; D possibly corresponds to TRBD1 (5 bases). The CDR3 consists of 16 residues. The V gene lost 0 bases and the J gene lost 5 bases, with 14 bases spanning the gap. CDR1 and CDR2 (germline): SGDLS, YYNGEE. CDR3 amino acids: CASSVGSGSRTGELFF. The CDR3 bases are TGTGCCAGCAGCGTAGGATCAGGGTCGAGGACCGGGGAGCTGTTTTTT.

Concerning this clone itself: One junction end disagrees with the germline gene, perhaps due to a read error. The chain recombines TRBV30 with TRBJ1-2; D remains ambiguous. The V gene's germline CDR1 is GTSNPN and CDR2 SVGIG (reference sequence). The CDR3 has 13 amino acids. CDR3 amino acids: CAWRAGGGQTAAF. CDR3 bases: TGTGCCTGGAGGGCGGGCGGCGGGCAGACGGCCGCCTTC.

This chain joins TRBV2 and TRBJ2-1, with 8 bases fitting TRBD2. The CDR3 is 16 residues long. CDR1 and CDR2 (germline): SNHLY, FYNNEI. Trimming at V came to 6 bases and at J to 8 bases, leaving 15 bases not matched to a gene. CDR3 sequence (DNA): TGTGCCAGCAGACGCCTCGGGGGGGGGCCCTTCGATGAGCAGTTCTTC. It translates to CASRRLGGGPFDEQFF. The variable domain in full, with the rest retrieved from reference TRBV2 and TRBJ2-1, is EPEVTQTPSHQVTQMGQEVILRCVPISNHLYFYWYRQILGQKVEFLVSFYNNEISEKSEIFDDQFSVERPDGSNFTLKIRSTKLEDSAMYFCASRRLGGGPFDEQFFGPGTRLTVL.

The chain employs TRBV12-3 or TRBV12-4 and TRBJ1-1, with D possibly being TRBD1 (6 bases). The CDR3 is made up of 13 amino acids. V lost 6 bases to trimming and J lost 3 bases, with 11 bases between them. The CDR3 nucleotides read TGTGCCAGCAGACCGGGACAAGACACTGAAGCTTTCTTT. It specifies CASRPGQDTEAFF.

The rearrangement uses TRBV6-5 and TRBJ2-3; 10 nucleotides line up with TRBD2. The length of the CDR3 is 15 residues. The V and J ends lost 4 bases and 2 bases, in that order; junction bases with no gene match: 3. Germline CDR1 MNHEY, CDR2 SVGAGI. The CDR3, as DNA: TGTGCCAGCAGTTCTACTAGCGGGGACACAGATACGCAGTATTTT. Translation gives CASSSTSGDTDTQYF.

V usage is TRBV14 and J usage is TRBJ1-3; D perhaps matches TRBD1 (6 bases). Trimming cost V 1 base and J 0 bases, with 10 bases left between them. Germline V gene sequence: CDR1 SGHDN, CDR2 FVKESK. CDR3 length equals 16 residues. In DNA form, the CDR3 reads TGTGCCAGCAGCCAAGCTGCCAGGGGCTCTGGAAACACCATATATTTT. This translates into CASSQAARGSGNTIYF.

The V call is TRBV3-1 (or the pseudogene TRBV3-2), the J call TRBJ2-7, with D perhaps matching TRBD1 (6 bases). CDR3 length equals 13 residues. The germline CDR1 and CDR2 sequences are LGHDT and YNNKEL (reference sequence). Trimming stripped 5 bases from V and 2 bases from J, with 10 bases between. The CDR3 DNA sequence: TGTGCCAGCAGCTTCAGGGGTCCCTACGAGCAGTACTTC. It is translated as CASSFRGPYEQYF.

The genes are TRBV19 and TRBJ2-1; 7 bases agree with TRBD1. Germline V CDR1 and CDR2: LNHDA, SQIVND (reference sequence). This CDR3 has 14 amino acids. V was clipped by 6 bases and J by 15 bases; unmatched bases: 17. The CDR3 nucleotides are TGTGCCAGTAGAAACAGGGGCCTTAACGGTATCCCGTTCTTC. Its protein product is CASRNRGLNGIPFF.

The CDR3 DNA follows: TGTGCCAGCAGACTCGGACAGGGGCTTAACTATGGCTACACCTTC. Translation gives CASRLGQGLNYGYTF. V and J are TRBV6-6 and TRBJ1-2, with 9 bases matching TRBD1. The CDR3 is 15 amino acids. Germline V gene sequence: CDR1 MNHNY, CDR2 SVGAGI (reference sequence). V shed 6 bases and J 1 base; nucleotides not matched to a gene: 6.

About this clone itself: The sample carries other DNA sequences with the same CDR3. V usage is TRBV7-3 and J usage is TRBJ1-1, with D unresolved. Deletions cut 2 bases from V and 1 base from J, with 5 bases between. The CDR3 length is 13 residues. The germline V gene encodes CDR1 SGHTA and CDR2 FQGTGA. The CDR3 DNA reads as TGTGCCAGCAGCTTATGGGCGAACACTGAAGCTTTCTTT. Residues: CASSLWANTEAFF.

The rearrangement links TRBV11-3 to TRBJ2-1, with 7 bases lining up with TRBD2. With V trimmed by 4 bases and J by 9 bases, 6 bases remained unmatched. The CDR3 extends over 13 amino acids. The germline V gene encodes CDR1 SGHNT and CDR2 YENEEA. The CDR3 region has the DNA TGTGCCAGCAGCTCGCACGGGGGGACTGAGCAGTTCTTC. It specifies CASSSHGGTEQFF.

This clone has more than one count but fewer than ten. The V call is TRBV20-1, the J call TRBJ1-1; no definite D call. CDR3 length: 15 residues. Germline V gene sequence: CDR1 DFQATT, CDR2 SNEGSKA (reference sequence). Between the trimmed V and J ends, which lost 3 bases and 0 bases, there was a span of 14 bases. CDR3 DNA: TGCAGTGCTAGTAGCACAGTCCTAATGAACACTGAAGCTTTCTTT. Residues: CSASSTVLMNTEAFF.

This clone occurred once. The chain is built from TRBV7-8 and TRBJ2-7; possibly TRBD2 for D (5 bases). The CDR3 runs 14 residues. Per the germline V gene, CDR1 is SGHVS and CDR2 is FQNEAQ. The ends were cut back, 1 base at V and 1 base at J, with 8 bases in the middle. CDR3 in amino acids: CASSLELVSYEQYF. Here the CDR3 DNA reads TGTGCCAGCAGCTTAGAACTAGTTTCCTACGAGCAGTACTTC.

This chain uses TRBV28 with TRBJ1-6; tentatively, D is TRBD1 (6 bases). This CDR3 region has 15 residues. The germline gives CDR1 MDHEN, CDR2 SYDVKM. The ends were cut back, 6 bases at V and 7 bases at J, with 16 bases in the middle. This CDR3 reads CASSNSGTTNSPLHF. Here the CDR3 DNA reads TGTGCCAGCAGCAACTCCGGGACAACAAATTCACCCCTCCACTTT.

This rearrangement joins TRBV9 to TRBJ1-1; the D gene is possibly TRBD1 (6 bases). The CDR3 sequence is 15 residues long. With 3 bases removed from V and 0 bases from J, the gap between germline ends came to 12 bases. Looked up from germline, CDR1 is SGDLS and CDR2 is YYNGEE. The CDR3 DNA reads TGTGCCAGCAGCGCTTGGGACACCTTGAACACTGAAGCTTTCTTT. Residues: CASSAWDTLNTEAFF.

V gene TRBV28 combines with J gene TRBJ1-4, with 7 bases lining up with TRBD1. Germline V gene lookup returns CDR1 MDHEN and CDR2 SYDVKM. The CDR3 contains 17 residues. J was trimmed by 0 bases and V by 3 bases; bases with no gene match: 7. The CDR3 DNA sequence: TGTGCCAGCAGTTTCTTCGTAGGGACAGCAACTAATGAAAAACTGTTTTTT. Translation: CASSFFVGTATNEKLFF.

The chain uses TRBV6-5 and TRBJ2-1; tentatively, D is TRBD1 (5 bases). The CDR3 has 15 residues. Trimming took off 7 bases at V and 0 bases at J, with 13 bases between the two ends. Germline assignment: CDR1 MNHEY and CDR2 SVGAGI. In DNA, the CDR3 is TGTGCCAGCACCCATGCACAGGACTCCTACAATGAGCAGTTCTTC. Its translation is CASTHAQDSYNEQFF.

The chain uses TRBV19 and TRBJ1-1; 9 bases align to TRBD1. The CDR3 extends over 15 amino acids. From germline, CDR1 is LNHDA and CDR2 SQIVND (reference sequence). Losses at the gene ends were 5 bases for V and 5 bases for J; bases not matched to a gene: 9. The CDR3 here is CASSRLQGADTEAFF. The DNA for the CDR3 is TGTGCCAGTAGTCGACTACAGGGGGCGGATACTGAAGCTTTCTTT.

This clone was observed a handful of times. The V gene is TRBV12-3 or TRBV12-4, the J gene TRBJ1-1; D remains ambiguous. CDR3 length: 13 amino acids. V lost 1 base and J 5 bases, leaving 8 bases between the germline ends. The CDR3 loop is CASSLGSGTEAFF. As DNA, the CDR3 is TGTGCCAGCAGTTTAGGATCGGGGACTGAAGCTTTCTTT.

The V gene is TRBV20-1, the J gene TRBJ1-3, with D hard to call. V lost 4 bases to trimming and J lost 4 bases, with 5 bases between them. Germline V gives CDR1 DFQATT, CDR2 SNEGSKA (reference sequence). The CDR3 contains 11 residues. CDR3 DNA: TGCAGTGCTATCATGGGAAACACCATATATTTT. It specifies CSAIMGNTIYF.

The rearrangement uses TRBV18 and TRBJ1-3; the D is unclear. Trimming pared 3 bases from V and 1 base from J, leaving 10 bases between. Looked up from germline, CDR1 is KGHSH and CDR2 is LQKENI. The CDR3 extends over 15 amino acids. CDR3 bases: TGTGCCAGCTCACCGAAGACACCTTCTGGAAACACCATATATTTT. The encoded protein is CASSPKTPSGNTIYF.